The next 26 T cell receptor beta chains were all read from a single sample in a study of cytomegalovirus exposure and HLA in healthy donors. With 60 Vbeta and 13 Jbeta primers, the PCR was carried out. Produced via immunoSEQ multiplex PCR; TCRdb's table is partial and in-frame only. The top ten hold around 0.99% of the sample, which has some 190,000 clones, over 60% seen once. Sequenced material: PBMCs. The receptors here all came from a woman aged 40 to 50 in good health and CMV-seronegative.

This chain uses TRBV5-8 with TRBJ1-2; D is undetermined. CDR3 length equals 14 residues. Germline V CDR1 and CDR2: SGHTS, YDEGEE. V dropped 4 bases and J dropped 8 bases, with 18 bases sitting between them. As DNA, the CDR3 is TGTGCCAGCAGCCGGGATTTTGAGGTTCGGGGCTACACCTTC. This gives the protein CASSRDFEVRGYTF. The entire variable domain, with the rest obtained from reference TRBV5-8 and TRBJ1-2, is as follows: EAGVTQSPTHLIKTRGQQATLRCSPISGHTSVYWYQQALGLGLQFLLWYDEGEERNRGNFPPRFSGRQFPNYSSELNVNALELEDSALYLCASSRDFEVRGYTFGSGTRLTVV.

This chain connects TRBV6-1 to TRBJ2-5, with D unresolved. The DNA end lines up better with TRBJ2-7; the J call may be wrong. Germline V gives CDR1 MNHNS, CDR2 SASEGT. The CDR3 sequence is 16 residues long. The CDR3 sequence: CASSEGPYKSSYEQYF. CDR3 DNA sequence: TGTGCCAGCAGTGAAGGTCCATATAAGAGCTCCTACGAGCAGTACTTC.

The V gene is TRBV5-4, the J gene TRBJ1-4; TRBD1 agrees at 7 bases. This CDR3 has 13 residues. The germline V gene encodes CDR1 SGHNT and CDR2 YYREEE (reference sequence). The V segment lost 4 bases and the J segment 8 bases; nucleotides outside the gene matches: 5. The CDR3 spells CASSPPTGEKLFF. CDR3 sequence (DNA): TGTGCCAGCAGCCCTCCGACAGGGGAAAAACTGTTTTTT.

The genes are TRBV28 and TRBJ2-5; possibly TRBD1 for D (5 bases). V lost 5 bases, J lost 3 bases, and 16 bases lay in between. This CDR3 has 15 amino acids. Per the germline V gene, CDR1 is MDHEN and CDR2 is SYDVKM. CDR3 sequence reads: CASSALGETEETQYF. The CDR3 nucleotides read TGTGCCAGCAGTGCGCTAGGAGAGACAGAAGAGACCCAGTACTTC. Based on the CDR3 plus reference TRBV28 and TRBJ2-5, the full variable domain is DVKVTQSSRYLVKRTGEKVFLECVQDMDHENMFWYRQDPGLGLRLIYFSYDVKMKEKGDIPEGYSVSREKKERFSLILESASTNQTSMYLCASSALGETEETQYFGPGTRLLVL.

This clone was recorded a few times. This chain joins TRBV10-3 and TRBJ2-1; the match to TRBD1 covers 7 bases. The CDR3 runs 12 residues. V dropped 0 bases and J dropped 10; count of bases not matched to a gene: 0. Germline CDR1 reads ENHRY; CDR2 reads SYGVKD. The CDR3 reads CAISESTGEQFF. CDR3 bases: TGTGCCATCAGTGAGTCGACAGGGGAGCAGTTCTTC.

The V gene is TRBV28, the J gene TRBJ2-7; D unresolved. Germline V gene lookup returns CDR1 MDHEN and CDR2 SYDVKM. The CDR3 spans 16 residues. The germline V and J ends were trimmed by 6 bases and 4 bases, with 22 bases remaining between them. In nucleotides, the CDR3 is TGTGCCAGCAGCTCCCCCGGGTCTGCCCGAAAGTACGAGCAGTACGTC. Translating it yields CASSSPGSARKYEQYV.

This clone was seen just once. The chain links TRBV7-2 to TRBJ2-1; 13 nucleotides match TRBD2. The junction had 13 bases not matched to a gene; V was cut back by 3 bases and J by 8 bases. The CDR3 consists of 18 residues. Germline CDR1 and CDR2: SGHTA and FQGNSA. The CDR3 DNA is TGTGCCAGCAGCTTCAGGGGATTCGGGACTAGCGGGAAGGATGAGCAGTTCTTC. As protein: CASSFRGFGTSGKDEQFF.

The V and J genes are TRBV11-3 and TRBJ2-5, with D perhaps TRBD2 (6 bases). The CDR3 is 15 amino acids. Germline V gene data show CDR1 as SGHNT and CDR2 as YENEEA. The ends were cut back, 1 base at V and 6 bases at J, with 15 bases in the middle. The CDR3 region has the DNA TGTGCCAGCAGCTTAGCTACCGGGAGTGGGAAGACCCAGTACTTC. Amino acids: CASSLATGSGKTQYF.

This chain uses TRBV19 with TRBJ1-1; D is ambiguous. Germline-derived CDR1 and CDR2 are LNHDA and SQIVND (reference sequence). There are 15 residues in the CDR3. Trimming shortened V by 6 bases and J by 3 bases, and 17 bases separated the two germline ends. Here the CDR3 reads CASSDPAGKDTEAFF. CDR3 nucleotide sequence: TGTGCCAGTAGCGACCCCGCGGGCAAGGACACTGAAGCTTTCTTT.

The genes are TRBV10-3 and TRBJ1-1; D gene uncertain. Germline assignment: CDR1 ENHRY and CDR2 SYGVKD. Trimming took off 4 bases at V and 8 bases at J, with 11 bases between the two ends. The CDR3 is 12 residues long. In nucleotides, the CDR3 is TGTGCCATCAGTGGTTTAGCAATAGAAGCTTTCTTT. It specifies CAISGLAIEAFF.

The rearrangement uses TRBV27 and TRBJ2-2, with 8 bases lining up with TRBD2. With 6 bases clipped from V and 5 bases from J, the junction kept 11 bases outside the gene matches. CDR3 length: 16 amino acids. CDR1 is MNHEY and CDR2 is SMNVEV in the germline V gene (reference sequence). The CDR3 is CASRPLGGGPTGELFF. CDR3 in DNA: TGTGCCAGCAGGCCTCTCGGGGGGGGACCTACCGGGGAGCTGTTTTTT.

The chain recombines TRBV30 with TRBJ2-7, with TRBD1 matching over 7 bases. The ends lost 4 bases at V and 4 bases at J; junction bases unmatched: 10. Germline lookup yields CDR1 GTSNPN and CDR2 SVGIG (reference sequence). CDR3 length: 14 residues. The CDR3 DNA reads TGTGCCTGGACCCCCGGGACAGACCAATACGAGCAGTACTTC. Amino acids: CAWTPGTDQYEQYF.

The chain joins TRBV5-5 to TRBJ1-5; D uncertain. CDR3 length: 14 residues. V shed 0 bases and J shed 4 bases, with 8 bases lying between them. Germline V CDR1 and CDR2: SGHKS, YYEKEE (reference sequence). CDR3 loop: CASSLDWRNQPQHF. CDR3 coding DNA: TGTGCCAGCAGCTTGGACTGGCGGAATCAGCCCCAGCATTTT.

This clone was counted a few times. The rearrangement uses TRBV2 and TRBJ2-3, with 7 bases aligning to TRBD1. Germline V gene sequence: CDR1 SNHLY, CDR2 FYNNEI. The V gene end was trimmed by 5 bases and the J gene end by 2 bases; junction bases not matched to a gene: 4. The CDR3 runs 14 residues. For the CDR3, the DNA is TGTGCCAGCAGTAGACAGGGCCTCACAGATACGCAGTATTTT. Its protein is CASSRQGLTDTQYF.

The V and J genes are TRBV6-1 and TRBJ1-4; D remains unclear. The CDR3 loop spans 13 amino acids. V was shortened by 6 bases and J by 4 bases, with 9 bases between the two germline ends. The germline V gene encodes CDR1 MNHNS and CDR2 SASEGT. The CDR3 here is CASRRSGNEKLFF. The CDR3 DNA follows: TGTGCCAGCAGGCGGTCGGGTAATGAAAAACTGTTTTTT.

J is TRBJ2-2 and V is TRBV29-1; 7 positions agree with TRBD2. The CDR3 runs to 14 residues. V lost 2 bases and J lost 4; bases outside the gene matches: 4. The V gene's germline CDR1 is SQVTM and CDR2 ANQGSEA. The CDR3 loop is CSVESGVGTGELFF. The CDR3 DNA follows: TGCAGCGTTGAAAGCGGGGTAGGCACCGGGGAGCTGTTTTTT.

The V gene is TRBV27, the J gene TRBJ2-6; D unresolved. The V end was cut by 8 bases, the J end by 0 bases, with 5 bases between. The CDR3 contains 13 residues. Germline assignment: CDR1 MNHEY and CDR2 SMNVEV (reference sequence). The CDR3 protein is CASGRSGANVLTF. In DNA form, the CDR3 reads TGTGCCAGCGGGCGCTCTGGGGCCAACGTCCTGACTTTC.

V is TRBV6-1 and J is TRBJ1-1, with D hard to call. Germline V gene lookup returns CDR1 MNHNS and CDR2 SASEGT. This CDR3 is built from 13 residues. The V and J ends lost 9 bases and 4 bases respectively, with 15 bases between them. CDR3 bases: TGTGCCAGTTGTTTCGCCCCGGGCACTGAAGCTTTCTTT. Residues: CASCFAPGTEAFF.

The gene calls are TRBV6-5 and TRBJ2-7; 7 bases align to TRBD2. Trimming at V came to 0 bases and at J to 1 base, leaving 6 bases not matched to a gene. This CDR3 spans 16 amino acids. Germline-derived CDR1 and CDR2 are MNHEY and SVGAGI. Here the CDR3 DNA reads TGTGCCAGCAGTTACTCGGGGACTATATTATCCTACGAGCAGTACTTC. Amino acid sequence: CASSYSGTILSYEQYF.

This chain uses TRBV5-6 with TRBJ1-4; a possible D gene is TRBD1 (6 bases). From germline, CDR1 is SGHDT and CDR2 YYEEEE. The V and J ends lost 3 bases and 5 bases respectively, with 8 bases between them. The CDR3 is 13 residues long. CDR3 in amino acids: CASSSGTNEKLFF. The CDR3 DNA follows: TGTGCCAGCAGCTCGGGGACAAATGAAAAACTGTTTTTT.

J is TRBJ2-5 and V is TRBV30; no clear D. Trimming took 2 bases from V and 4 from J, leaving 8 bases between them. The CDR3 extends over 12 amino acids. Germline assignment: CDR1 GTSNPN and CDR2 SVGIG (reference sequence). CDR3 in DNA: TGTGCCTGGAGTTACTATCGAGAGACCCAGTACTTC. Its protein product is CAWSYYRETQYF.

The chain recombines TRBV5-8 with TRBJ2-3, with 12 bases matching TRBD2. V was pared by 4 bases and J by 6 bases, with 9 bases of the junction left unmatched. CDR1 SGHTS and CDR2 YDEGEE come from the germline V gene. The CDR3 has 16 amino acids. The CDR3 loop is CASSLGTSGRGDTQYF. The CDR3 DNA follows: TGTGCCAGCAGCCTAGGGACTAGCGGGCGAGGGGATACGCAGTATTTT. The variable domain in full, completed from reference TRBV5-8 and TRBJ2-3, reads EAGVTQSPTHLIKTRGQQATLRCSPISGHTSVYWYQQALGLGLQFLLWYDEGEERNRGNFPPRFSGRQFPNYSSELNVNALELEDSALYLCASSLGTSGRGDTQYFGPGTRLTVL.

V usage is TRBV6-1 and J usage is TRBJ1-5, with 8 bases aligning to TRBD1. CDR3 length: 13 residues. The germline V gene has CDR1 MNHNS and CDR2 SASEGT. The ends lost 6 bases at V and 7 bases at J; junction bases unmatched: 5. The CDR3 loop is CASSLDRAQPQHF. CDR3 in DNA: TGTGCCAGCAGCCTGGACAGGGCCCAGCCCCAGCATTTT.

The rearrangement joins TRBV10-3 to TRBJ2-6; TRBD2 matches at 9 bases. The CDR3 length is 18 residues. The germline CDR1 and CDR2 sequences are ENHRY and SYGVKD. V was clipped by 5 bases and J by 1 base; unmatched bases: 9. CDR3 amino acids: CAISTRGSGRSGANVLTF. CDR3 in DNA: TGTGCCATCAGTACCCGGGGTAGCGGGAGATCTGGGGCCAACGTCCTGACTTTC.

The V gene is TRBV27, the J gene TRBJ1-1; the D gene is possibly TRBD1 (6 bases). Trimming removed 2 bases at V and 3 bases at J, with 13 bases between. Germline V gene data show CDR1 as MNHEY and CDR2 as SMNVEV (reference sequence). CDR3 length: 15 amino acids. The CDR3 nucleotides read TGTGCCAGCAGTTTAATCTACAGGGATGACACTGAAGCTTTCTTT. Protein product: CASSLIYRDDTEAFF.

V is TRBV5-1 and J is TRBJ1-2; TRBD1 agrees at 7 bases. Unmatched junction bases numbered 5, after V lost 2 bases and J lost 4 bases. The germline gives CDR1 SGHRS, CDR2 YFSETQ. This CDR3 comprises 14 residues. The CDR3 reads CASSFPGTAYGYTF. The CDR3 nucleotides are TGCGCCAGCAGCTTTCCCGGGACAGCCTATGGCTACACCTTC.